Below, 15 T cell receptor beta chains from the same sample are listed, as sequenced in a study of T-cell memory formation after mild COVID-19. TCRdb re-called the 5' RACE reads through MiXCR, storing one row per CDR3 protein. The repertoire holds about 190,000 distinct CDR3 sequences, roughly 18% seen once, with roughly 2.6% in the top ten. Sequenced input: PBMCs or a T cell subset sorted from them (not recorded which). The receptor source for this set is an adult woman who had mild COVID-19 (a few samples of this study predate the infection). Cell type and time point are not known.

V usage is TRBV14 and J usage is TRBJ2-1; D possibly corresponds to TRBD1 (8 bases). There are 15 residues in the CDR3. Trimming removed 6 bases at V and 6 bases at J, with 18 bases between. Germline V gene lookup returns CDR1 SGHDN and CDR2 FVKESK. The CDR3 spells CASSPQGGLGNEQFF. CDR3 bases: TGTGCCAGCAGTCCACAGGGGGGGCTGGGCAATGAGCAGTTCTTC. The entire variable domain, with the rest obtained from reference TRBV14 and TRBJ2-1, is as follows: EAGVTQFPSHSVIEKGQTVTLRCDPISGHDNLYWYRRVMGKEIKFLLHFVKESKQDESGMPNNRFLAERTGGTYSTLKVQPAELEDSGVYFCASSPQGGLGNEQFFGPGTRLTVL.

The gene calls are TRBV9 and TRBJ2-3; 8 bases line up with TRBD2. Unmatched junction bases numbered 5, after V lost 6 bases and J lost 2 bases. Germline-derived CDR1 and CDR2 are SGDLS and YYNGEE. The CDR3 loop spans 14 amino acids. The CDR3 nucleotides read TGTGCCAGCATGGGCGGGGGGCCCACAGATACGCAGTATTTT. Its translation: CASMGGGPTDTQYF.

This clonotype was counted between two and nine times. The rearrangement uses TRBV6-5 and TRBJ2-3; weak D call: TRBD1 (6 bases). Trimming shortened V by 2 bases and J by 2 bases, and 8 bases separated the two germline ends. From germline, CDR1 is MNHEY and CDR2 SVGAGI. The CDR3 is made up of 14 amino acids. CDR3 residues: CASSYGGPTDTQYF. In DNA form, the CDR3 reads TGTGCCAGCAGTTACGGGGGCCCCACAGATACGCAGTATTTT.

This clonotype showed up many times. V usage is TRBV12-3 or TRBV12-4 and J usage is TRBJ1-2; D call uncertain. The V gene lost 3 bases and the J gene lost 1 base, with 3 bases spanning the gap. The CDR3 length is 12 residues. CDR3 sequence reads: CASSLGNYGYTF. The DNA of the CDR3 is TGTGCCAGCAGTTTGGGTAACTATGGCTACACCTTC.

The V gene is TRBV7-9, the J gene TRBJ1-4; a weak D match, TRBD1 (5 bases). Germline assignment: CDR1 SEHNR and CDR2 FQNEAQ (reference sequence). V was pared by 5 bases and J by 0 bases, with 10 bases between. This CDR3 spans 15 amino acids. Written as DNA, the CDR3 is TGTGCCAGCAGCATCCAGGGCGCAACTAATGAAAAACTGTTTTTT. This encodes CASSIQGATNEKLFF.

The rearrangement uses TRBV29-1 and TRBJ1-2; maybe TRBD1 (5 bases). V was trimmed by 0 bases and J by 4 bases, leaving 12 bases between them. The CDR3 loop spans 14 amino acids. Germline V gene data show CDR1 as SQVTM and CDR2 as ANQGSEA. The CDR3 here is CSVEDRAGSYGYTF. The CDR3 region has the DNA TGCAGCGTTGAAGATCGGGCAGGGTCCTATGGCTACACCTTC.

The chain joins TRBV12-3 or TRBV12-4 to TRBJ2-2; tentatively, D is TRBD1 (6 bases). Trimming left V 7 bases short and J 0 bases short, with 36 bases between. This CDR3 comprises 23 residues. The CDR3 bases are TGTGCCAGCAAGCTCCGGGACATTGTCATGTCGTTCCTGACGGTGCCGAACACCGGGGAGCTGTTTTTT. Protein product: CASKLRDIVMSFLTVPNTGELFF.

About this clonotype itself: The junction shows a germline mismatch at one end, possibly a read error. The chain couples TRBV7-7 to TRBJ2-2; D perhaps matches TRBD2 (6 bases). The germline V gene encodes CDR1 SSHAT and CDR2 FNYEAQ (reference sequence). The length of the CDR3 is 16 residues. For the CDR3, the DNA is TGTGCTAGCAGCTTAGTCTCTGGGGACTTCACCGGGGAGCTGTTTTTT. Its protein is CASSLVSGDFTGELFF. Filled out from reference TRBV7-7 and TRBJ2-2, the complete variable domain reads GAGVSQSPRYKVTKRGQDVTLRCDPISSHATLYWYQQALGQGPEFLTYFNYEAQPDKSGLPSDRFSAERPEGSISTLTIQRTEQRDSAMYRCASSLVSGDFTGELFFGEGSRLTVL.

The chain combines TRBV28 with TRBJ2-2; 8 positions match TRBD1. V lost 7 bases, J lost 1 base, and 8 bases stayed unmatched. There are 16 residues in the CDR3. The germline gives CDR1 MDHEN, CDR2 SYDVKM. CDR3 protein: CASTSRGQGNTGELFF. DNA for the CDR3: TGTGCCAGCACCTCCAGGGGGCAGGGGAACACCGGGGAGCTGTTTTTT.

V gene TRBV4-3 combines with J gene TRBJ2-1, with D perhaps matching TRBD1 or TRBD2 (5 bases each). The germline gives CDR1 LGHNA, CDR2 YSLEER. The V gene lost 4 bases and the J gene lost 4 bases, with 14 bases spanning the gap. The CDR3 spans 15 residues. The CDR3 is CASSPRDQRYNEQFF. CDR3 DNA: TGCGCCAGCAGCCCAAGGGACCAGCGGTACAATGAGCAGTTCTTC.

The table lists this clonotype with a few counts. The chain couples TRBV7-2 to TRBJ2-7; 9 bases fit TRBD1. Trimming took 0 bases from V and 6 from J; bases not matched to a gene: 6. The CDR3 contains 15 residues. Germline V lookup: CDR1 SGHTA, CDR2 FQGNSA. CDR3 bases: TGTGCCAGCAGCTTAGCGCCAACAGGGGGCTCCGAGCAGTACTTC. It encodes CASSLAPTGGSEQYF.

The V and J genes are TRBV5-5 and TRBJ2-7; 8 nucleotides line up with TRBD1. V was clipped by 4 bases and J by 6 bases; unmatched bases: 6. The CDR3 is 13 residues long. Germline CDR1 is SGHKS and CDR2 is YYEKEE (reference sequence). The CDR3 reads CASSTRQGIEQYF. CDR3 DNA: TGTGCCAGCAGCACAAGACAGGGGATCGAGCAGTACTTC.

J is TRBJ1-1 and V is TRBV6-5; 8 bases line up with TRBD1. V lost 6 bases and J lost 7; bases outside the gene matches: 4. The CDR3 consists of 12 residues. The V gene's germline CDR1 is MNHEY and CDR2 SVGAGI. The CDR3 DNA is TGTGCCAGCAGCCGGACAGGGAATGAAGCTTTCTTT. Protein product: CASSRTGNEAFF.

V usage is TRBV12-3 or TRBV12-4 and J usage is TRBJ2-1, with TRBD2 matching 10 bases. V shed 6 bases and J 9 bases; nucleotides not matched to a gene: 11. The CDR3 covers 15 residues. The CDR3, as DNA: TGTGCCAGCAGCTACACCAGCGGGGGGGCAAGTGAGCAGTTCTTC. This gives the protein CASSYTSGGASEQFF.

This clonotype has more than one count but fewer than ten. This chain links TRBV7-9 with TRBJ1-1, with no clear D. Between the trimmed V and J ends, which lost 2 bases and 1 base, there was a span of 11 bases. The CDR3 spans 15 residues. Germline V gene sequence: CDR1 SEHNR, CDR2 FQNEAQ (reference sequence). The DNA for the CDR3 is TGTGCCAGCAGCTTAATTTTCGGTACGAACACTGAAGCTTTCTTT. The encoded protein is CASSLIFGTNTEAFF.